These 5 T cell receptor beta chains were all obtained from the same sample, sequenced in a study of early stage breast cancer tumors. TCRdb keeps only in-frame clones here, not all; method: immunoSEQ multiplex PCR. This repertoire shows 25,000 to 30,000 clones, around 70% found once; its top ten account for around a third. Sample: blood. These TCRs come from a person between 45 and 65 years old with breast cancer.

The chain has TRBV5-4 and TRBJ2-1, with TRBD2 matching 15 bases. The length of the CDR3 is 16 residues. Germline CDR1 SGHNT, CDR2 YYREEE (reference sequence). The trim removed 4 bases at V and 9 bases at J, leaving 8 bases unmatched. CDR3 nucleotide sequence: TGTGCCAGCAGCCTAGGGACTAGCGGGAGGAAGGGTGAGCAGTTCTTC. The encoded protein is CASSLGTSGRKGEQFF.

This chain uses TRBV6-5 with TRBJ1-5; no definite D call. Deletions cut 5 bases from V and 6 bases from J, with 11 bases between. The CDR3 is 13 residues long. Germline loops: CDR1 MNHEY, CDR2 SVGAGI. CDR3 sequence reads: CASSPDGRQPQHF. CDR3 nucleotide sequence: TGTGCCAGCAGTCCGGACGGACGTCAGCCCCAGCATTTT.

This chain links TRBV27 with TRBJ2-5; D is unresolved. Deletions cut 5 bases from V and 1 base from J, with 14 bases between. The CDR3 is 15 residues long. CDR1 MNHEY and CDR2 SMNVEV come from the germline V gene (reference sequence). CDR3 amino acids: CASSLYWALQETQYF. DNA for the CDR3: TGTGCCAGCAGTCTCTACTGGGCGCTCCAAGAGACCCAGTACTTC.

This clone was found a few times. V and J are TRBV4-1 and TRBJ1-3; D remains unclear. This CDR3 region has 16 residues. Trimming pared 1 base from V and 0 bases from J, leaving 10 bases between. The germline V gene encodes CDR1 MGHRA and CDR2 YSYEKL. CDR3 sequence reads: CASSQGWSDSGNTIYF. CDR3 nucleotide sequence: TGCGCCAGCAGCCAAGGGTGGTCGGACTCTGGAAACACCATATATTTT.

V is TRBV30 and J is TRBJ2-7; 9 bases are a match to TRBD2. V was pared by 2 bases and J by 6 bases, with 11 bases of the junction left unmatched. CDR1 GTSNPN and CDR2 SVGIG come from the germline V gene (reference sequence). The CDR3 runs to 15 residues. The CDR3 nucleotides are TGTGCCTGGAGTTCCCCCCTAGCGGGGCCGCTCGAGCAGTACTTC. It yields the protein CAWSSPLAGPLEQYF.